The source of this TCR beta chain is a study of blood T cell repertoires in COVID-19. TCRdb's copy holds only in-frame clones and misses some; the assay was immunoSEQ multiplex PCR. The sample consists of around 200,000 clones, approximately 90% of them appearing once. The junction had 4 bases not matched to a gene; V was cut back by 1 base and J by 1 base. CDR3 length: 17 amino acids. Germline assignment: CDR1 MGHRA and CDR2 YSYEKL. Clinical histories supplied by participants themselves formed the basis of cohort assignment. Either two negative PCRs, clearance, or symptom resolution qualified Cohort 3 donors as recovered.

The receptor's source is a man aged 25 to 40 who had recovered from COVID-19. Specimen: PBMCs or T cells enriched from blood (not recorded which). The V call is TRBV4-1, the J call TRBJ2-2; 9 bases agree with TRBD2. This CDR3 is CASSQVLAGLNTGELFF. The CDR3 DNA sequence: TGCGCCAGCAGCCAAGTTCTAGCGGGACTGAACACCGGGGAGCTGTTTTTT.